This TCR beta chain was identified in a study of blood T cell repertoires in COVID-19. Study-wide background: Acute-phase and convalescent COVID-19 samples originated in the United States, Italy and Spain. Sources were T cells, B-cell-depleted T cells, or PBMCs; the material itself was cDNA or gDNA.

The table came from immunoSEQ multiplex PCR; TCRdb's copy has only in-frame clones and leaves some out. The sample yields about 150,000 clones, about 79% seen once. The ends lost 3 bases at V and 0 bases at J; junction bases unmatched: 15. CDR1 is MGHRA and CDR2 is YSYEKL in the germline V gene. CDR3 size: 21 residues. The sequenced material came from peripheral blood. The origin of this receptor is a woman in her sixties or seventies with acute or convalescent COVID-19. V is TRBV4-1 and J is TRBJ2-1; 12 bases line up with TRBD2. Here the CDR3 reads CASSQYSLLAGGPRSYNEQFF. The CDR3 DNA is TGCGCCAGCAGCCAGTACTCCCTGCTAGCGGGGGGGCCTCGCTCCTACAATGAGCAGTTCTTC.